Below, 17 T cell receptor beta chains from the same sample are listed, as sequenced in a study of memory CD4+ T cells and cytomegalovirus serostatus. Single viable CD3+CD4+CD8-CD45RO+ cells were sorted as the memory CD4+ T cells. Produced via immunoSEQ multiplex PCR; TCRdb's table is partial and in-frame only. The sample yields about 82,000 clones, 80% seen once. The sequenced material came from memory CD4+ T cells from blood. The receptors derive from an adult in good health and CMV-seronegative.

V gene TRBV19 combines with J gene TRBJ2-7, with TRBD1 matching over 9 bases. The CDR3 length is 16 residues. Trimming took 5 bases from V and 5 from J; bases not matched to a gene: 13. Germline CDR1 reads LNHDA; CDR2 reads SQIVND (reference sequence). The DNA of the CDR3 is TGTGCCAGTAGTCTTCTTTCCGGGACAGGGTATAACGAGCAGTACTTC. Its protein is CASSLLSGTGYNEQYF.

V and J are TRBV5-1 and TRBJ2-3, with unresolved D. Germline V gene sequence: CDR1 SGHRS, CDR2 YFSETQ. With 1 base removed from V and 2 bases from J, the gap between germline ends came to 8 bases. The CDR3 has 14 amino acids. Written as DNA, the CDR3 is TGCGCCAGCAGCTTGAGCCGACTCACAGATACGCAGTATTTT. Its protein is CASSLSRLTDTQYF.

This clone has more than one count but fewer than ten. The chain has TRBV27 and TRBJ1-1; D may be TRBD1 (6 bases). CDR1 and CDR2 from the germline V gene are MNHEY and SMNVEV (reference sequence). CDR3 length: 14 amino acids. V was cut by 8 bases and J by 0 bases, with 13 bases left in between. The CDR3 DNA is TGTGCCAGCGGGAGACAGGCTTTGAACACTGAAGCTTTCTTT. This encodes CASGRQALNTEAFF.

This rearrangement joins TRBV6-1 to TRBJ1-1; the match to TRBD1 covers 8 bases. V lost 5 bases, J lost 3 bases, and 2 bases stayed unmatched. From germline, CDR1 is MNHNS and CDR2 SASEGT. The CDR3 contains 13 residues. The CDR3 coding sequence is TGTGCCAGCAGTACAGGGGGAGACACTGAAGCTTTCTTT. The encoded protein is CASSTGGDTEAFF.

This chain uses TRBV18 with TRBJ1-1; 7 nucleotides line up with TRBD1. This CDR3 region has 15 residues. CDR1 is KGHSH, CDR2 LQKENI, per germline. Trimming removed 3 bases from V and 1 base from J; junction bases left unmatched: 5. For the CDR3, the DNA is TGTGCCAGCTCACCGCAAACAGGGGCGAACACTGAAGCTTTCTTT. Translation gives CASSPQTGANTEAFF.

This chain uses TRBV6-1 with TRBJ2-7, with 7 bases that match TRBD1. Germline V lookup: CDR1 MNHNS, CDR2 SASEGT. CDR3 length equals 14 residues. V dropped 6 bases and J dropped 4; count of bases not matched to a gene: 9. The CDR3 nucleotides read TGTGCCAGCAGGGGAGACAGGGAGAATTACGAGCAGTACTTC. Protein product: CASRGDRENYEQYF.

The table lists this clone with a few counts. The chain carries TRBV7-2 and TRBJ2-5; 7 bases are shared with TRBD1. The ends lost 0 bases at V and 2 bases at J; junction bases unmatched: 0. This CDR3 has 14 residues. Germline V gene data show CDR1 as SGHTA and CDR2 as FQGNSA. CDR3 residues: CASSLAGQQETQYF. The CDR3 nucleotides are TGTGCCAGCAGCTTAGCGGGACAGCAAGAGACCCAGTACTTC.

This rearrangement joins TRBV6-4 to TRBJ2-1; D not resolved. CDR1 is MRHNA, CDR2 SNTAGT, per germline. The CDR3 sequence is 14 residues long. V was shortened by 4 bases and J by 8 bases, with 15 bases between the two germline ends. Written as DNA, the CDR3 is TGTGCCAGCAGTGTCGAAAGCGCTGGTCATGAGCAGTTCTTC. The encoded protein is CASSVESAGHEQFF.

The V gene is TRBV2, the J gene TRBJ1-5; 9 nucleotides line up with TRBD1. Trimming took 5 bases from V and 7 from J; bases not matched to a gene: 9. This CDR3 comprises 15 residues. Germline V gene data show CDR1 as SNHLY and CDR2 as FYNNEI. The CDR3 sequence is CASSWGGQGNQPQHF. CDR3 bases: TGTGCCAGCAGTTGGGGGGGACAGGGAAACCAGCCCCAGCATTTT.

The V gene is TRBV7-2, the J gene TRBJ2-5; the match to TRBD2 covers 8 bases. Germline CDR1 is SGHTA and CDR2 is FQGNSA. Germline trimming cut 3 bases from V and 2 bases from J; bases unmatched to any gene: 17. The CDR3 length is 19 residues. Here the CDR3 reads CASSLGPLLAGGKQETQYF. As DNA, the CDR3 is TGTGCCAGCAGCTTGGGGCCGCTGTTGGCGGGGGGCAAACAAGAGACCCAGTACTTC. The whole variable domain, remainder taken from reference TRBV7-2 and TRBJ2-5, is GAGVSQSPSNKVTEKGKDVELRCDPISGHTALYWYRQSLGQGLEFLIYFQGNSAPDKSGLPSDRFSAERTGGSVSTLTIQRTQQEDSAVYLCASSLGPLLAGGKQETQYFGPGTRLLVL.

This chain joins TRBV9 and TRBJ2-3, with D tentatively TRBD1 or TRBD2 (5 bases each). The ends were cut back, 0 bases at V and 0 bases at J, with 11 bases in the middle. This CDR3 is 16 amino acids long. CDR1 and CDR2 from the germline V gene are SGDLS and YYNGEE. Here the CDR3 DNA reads TGTGCCAGCAGCGTAGCGGGGCAGGGAAGCACAGATACGCAGTATTTT. Protein product: CASSVAGQGSTDTQYF.

This sequence joins TRBV7-9 and TRBJ1-4; 9 nucleotides line up with TRBD1. The CDR3 consists of 15 residues. V shed 5 bases, J shed 6 bases, and the junction held 7 bases outside the gene matches. Per the germline V gene, CDR1 is SEHNR and CDR2 is FQNEAQ (reference sequence). This CDR3 is CASSGGTGWDEKLFF. In nucleotides, the CDR3 is TGTGCCAGCAGCGGCGGGACAGGGTGGGATGAAAAACTGTTTTTT.

In its sample, this clone was seen a few times. V is TRBV5-5 and J is TRBJ1-3, with TRBD1 as a possible D gene (5 bases). The V gene's germline CDR1 is SGHKS and CDR2 YYEKEE (reference sequence). Deletions cut 3 bases from V and 0 bases from J, with 16 bases between. The CDR3 extends over 17 amino acids. This CDR3 reads CASSSYRDHFSGNTIYF. For the CDR3, the DNA is TGTGCCAGCAGCTCCTACCGGGACCACTTCTCTGGAAACACCATATATTTT.

The chain is built from TRBV5-1 and TRBJ1-1, with TRBD1 identical over 10 bases. The CDR3 is made up of 15 amino acids. The germline CDR1 and CDR2 sequences are SGHRS and YFSETQ. The V gene end was trimmed by 2 bases and the J gene end by 4 bases; junction bases not matched to a gene: 5. CDR3 protein: CASSFLGTGATEAFF. The CDR3 DNA reads TGCGCCAGCAGCTTCCTCGGGACAGGGGCCACTGAAGCTTTCTTT.

This clone was picked up a small number of times. V gene TRBV7-9 combines with J gene TRBJ2-1, with TRBD2 identical over 10 bases. With 2 bases clipped from V and 5 bases from J, the junction kept 6 bases outside the gene matches. Germline assignment: CDR1 SEHNR and CDR2 FQNEAQ (reference sequence). CDR3 length: 16 amino acids. Written as DNA, the CDR3 is TGTGCCAGCAGCTTATCCGAGCGGGGGGGAGACAATGAGCAGTTCTTC. Translating it yields CASSLSERGGDNEQFF.

This chain connects TRBV6-5 to TRBJ1-2, with a tentative D call TRBD1 (5 bases). V was cut by 7 bases and J by 7 bases, with 10 bases left in between. This CDR3 comprises 11 residues. Germline V gives CDR1 MNHEY, CDR2 SVGAGI. As DNA, the CDR3 is TGTGCCAGCACCAACGGGGGTGGCTACACCTTC. Amino acids: CASTNGGGYTF.

This clone has only one observation. This chain links TRBV7-9 with TRBJ1-3, with D perhaps matching TRBD1 (5 bases). Germline V gives CDR1 SEHNR, CDR2 FQNEAQ (reference sequence). Between the trimmed V and J ends, which lost 2 bases and 8 bases, there was a span of 10 bases. This CDR3 is built from 13 residues. CDR3 loop: CASSLRGSDTIYF. DNA of the CDR3: TGTGCCAGCAGCTTAAGGGGATCCGACACCATATATTTT.